The present T cell receptor (beta chain) was sequenced within a study of cytomegalovirus exposure and HLA in healthy donors. The CDR3 is 16 amino acids. J lost 5 bases, V lost 4 bases, and 11 bases had no gene match. Germline CDR1 reads SGHTA; CDR2 reads FQGNSA. A note on this clone: Its specificity is unknown.

The PCR was carried out with 60 Vbeta primers and 13 Jbeta primers. Assay: immunoSEQ multiplex PCR; the TCRdb copy retains only in-frame clones and omits some. The data show under 200,000 clones, 70% to 90% seen once. Study-wide results and limits: In vitro work confirmed that a few CMV-associated chains recognize CMV antigens. In an earlier analysis, about 87% or about 30%: the productive usage of most TCR beta V segments. TCR beta chains numbering more than 150 were designated cytomegalovirus-associated.

This sequence originates from a man between 18 and 35 years old in good health and CMV-seropositive. The gene calls are TRBV7-2 and TRBJ2-5; the match to TRBD2 covers 9 bases. Sample: PBMCs. CDR3 sequence: CASSSQASGVWETQYF. CDR3 bases: TGTGCCAGCAGCTCTCAGGCTAGCGGGGTCTGGGAGACCCAGTACTTC.